This T cell receptor beta chain was identified during a study of cytomegalovirus exposure and HLA in healthy donors. Study results and caveats: An analysis that was carried out later associated some 17,000 TCR beta sequences with HLA alleles at 0.05 false discovery rate. The classifier reportedly diagnosed cytomegalovirus status with high sensitivity and specificity. Productive status was seen about 87% or about 30% of the time for most TCR beta V segments in an earlier analysis.

Per germline, CDR1 MDHEN and CDR2 SYDVKM. The V end lost 2 bases, the J end lost 8 bases, and 15 bases lay between the germline ends. There are 15 residues in the CDR3. The study ran its PCR with 60 Vbeta and 13 Jbeta primers. Authors' analysis steps: Per a later analysis, the number of unique TCR beta chains was roughly 83 million, of which some 9.9 million were shared. The repertoire was sequenced with immunoSEQ multiplex PCR; TCRdb's copy has only in-frame clones and lacks some. That table supplies the V and J calls and clone size; D and trimming were determined from the DNA. The profile shows 170,000 or so clones, 60% to 85% of them singletons. In regard to this clone: No antigen is known for it.

This TCR derives from a young woman in good health and CMV-seronegative. The specimen was PBMCs. The chain links TRBV28 to TRBJ1-4; no firm D call. The CDR3 DNA follows: TGTGCCAGCAGTTTAGGAGGAGGATCAGGCGAAAAACTGTTTTTT. It is translated as CASSLGGGSGEKLFF.